This paragraph reports one TCR beta chain. This CDR3 has 12 amino acids. V shed 4 bases and J shed 6 bases, with 8 bases lying between them. Germline lookup yields CDR1 SGHNT and CDR2 YYREEE (reference sequence). The data derive from a study of cytomegalovirus exposure and HLA in healthy donors. Use of 60 Vbeta and 13 Jbeta primers characterized the PCR. TCRdb's copy holds only in-frame clones and misses some; the assay was immunoSEQ multiplex PCR. Among 150,000 to 200,000 clones, 70% to 80% were seen once, and the ten largest hold approximately 0.76%. The clonotype was recovered from a female donor in good health and CMV-seronegative. The genes are TRBV5-4 and TRBJ1-5; perhaps TRBD1 as D (6 bases). What was sequenced was PBMCs. The CDR3 region is CASSQQGQPQHF. CDR3 nucleotide sequence: TGTGCCAGCAGCCAACAGGGTCAGCCCCAGCATTTT. Based on the CDR3 plus reference TRBV5-4 and TRBJ1-5, the full variable domain is ETGVTQSPTHLIKTRGQQVTLRCSSQSGHNTVSWYQQALGQGPQFIFQYYREEENGRGNFPPRFSGLQFPNYSSELNVNALELDDSALYLCASSQQGQPQHFGDGTRLSIL.